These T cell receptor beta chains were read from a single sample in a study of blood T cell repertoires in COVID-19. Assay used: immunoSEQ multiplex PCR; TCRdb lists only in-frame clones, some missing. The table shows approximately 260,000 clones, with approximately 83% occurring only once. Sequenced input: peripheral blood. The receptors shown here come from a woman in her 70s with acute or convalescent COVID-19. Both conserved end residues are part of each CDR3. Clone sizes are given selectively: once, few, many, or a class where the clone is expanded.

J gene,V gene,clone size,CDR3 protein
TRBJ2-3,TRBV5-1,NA,CASSSAGGADTQYF
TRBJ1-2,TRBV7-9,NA,CASSLGPDYGYTF
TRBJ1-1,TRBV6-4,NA,CASSDVNRVAFF
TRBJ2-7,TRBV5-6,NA,CASSWGQVSSYEQYF
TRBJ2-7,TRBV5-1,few,CASSLVQDYEQYF
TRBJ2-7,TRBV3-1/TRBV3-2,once,CASSLSQGYEQYF
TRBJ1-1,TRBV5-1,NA,CASSFRGGGTEAFF
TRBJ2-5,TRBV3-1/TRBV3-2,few,CASSHQGTRLYQETQYF
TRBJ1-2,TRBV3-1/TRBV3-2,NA,CASSQNRGKNGYTF
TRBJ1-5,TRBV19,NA,CASSIGGGAYQPQHF
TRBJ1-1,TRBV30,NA,CAWSLTDEAFF
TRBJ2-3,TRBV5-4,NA,CAGARDRGTDTQYF
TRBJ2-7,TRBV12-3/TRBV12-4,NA,CASSLGQTYEQYF
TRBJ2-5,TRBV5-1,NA,CASSLAGRGLEETQYF
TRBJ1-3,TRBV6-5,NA,CASSYSRTGGNTIYF
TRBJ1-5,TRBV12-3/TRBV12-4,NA,CASSFEVGPQHF
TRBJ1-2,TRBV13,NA,CASSEQGAMDGYTF
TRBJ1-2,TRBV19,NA,CASSTQRGRNGYTF
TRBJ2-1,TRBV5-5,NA,CASSLVDSRKNEQFF
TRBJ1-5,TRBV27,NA,CASSLQFSNQPQHF
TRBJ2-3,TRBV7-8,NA,CASSAGSGTQYF
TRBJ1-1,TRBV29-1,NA,CSVAGTANTEAFF